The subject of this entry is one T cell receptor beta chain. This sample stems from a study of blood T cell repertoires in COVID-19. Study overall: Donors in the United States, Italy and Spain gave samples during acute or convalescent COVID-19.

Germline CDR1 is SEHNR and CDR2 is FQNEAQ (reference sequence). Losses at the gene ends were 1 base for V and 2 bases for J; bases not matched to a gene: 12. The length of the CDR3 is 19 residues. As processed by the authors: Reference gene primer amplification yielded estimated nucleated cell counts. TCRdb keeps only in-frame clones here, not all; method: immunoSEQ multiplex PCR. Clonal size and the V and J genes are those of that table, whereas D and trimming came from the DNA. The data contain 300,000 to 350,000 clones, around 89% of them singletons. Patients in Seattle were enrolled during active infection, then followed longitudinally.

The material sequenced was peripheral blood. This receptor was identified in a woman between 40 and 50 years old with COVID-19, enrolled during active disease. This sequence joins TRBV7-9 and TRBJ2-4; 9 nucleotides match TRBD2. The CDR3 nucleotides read TGTGCCAGCAGCTTAGGGGGGCTAGCGGGAATCGATCCCAAAAACATTCAGTACTTC. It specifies CASSLGGLAGIDPKNIQYF.